This entry concerns a single T cell receptor (beta chain). Trimming took off 0 bases at V and 5 bases at J, with 12 bases between the two ends. CDR1 is LGHNA, CDR2 YSLEER, per germline. CDR3 length equals 15 residues. Stated time point: after dendritic cell vaccination, including at tumor progression/relapse. The sample belongs to a study of glioma-infiltrating T cells after dendritic cell vaccination. Assay used: immunoSEQ multiplex PCR; TCRdb lists only in-frame clones, some missing. Here the sample spans fewer than 90,000 clones, 80% to 85% being singletons. Source: blood, taken after dendritic cell vaccination. This chain uses TRBV4-3 with TRBJ2-3; D is ambiguous. The receptor was derived from a human donor with glioblastoma. The chain's CDR3 is CASSQDLGRQDTQYF. The CDR3 coding sequence is TGCGCCAGCAGCCAAGATTTGGGCCGGCAAGATACGCAGTATTTT.